These 25 T cell receptor beta chains were sequenced from one sample in a study of blood T cell repertoires in COVID-19. Measured with immunoSEQ multiplex PCR; TCRdb has only the in-frame clones, and not every one. The sample has 37,000 or so clones; about 88% are singletons. Source material: peripheral blood. These TCRs come from a man between 60 and 75 years old with active COVID-19.

The V and J genes are TRBV6-2 or TRBV6-3 and TRBJ2-4; D may be TRBD1 (5 bases). CDR1 is MNHEY, CDR2 SVGEGT, per germline. V was shortened by 0 bases and J by 6 bases, with 6 bases between the two germline ends. This CDR3 is built from 13 residues. The CDR3 here is CASSYSGPNIQYF. The CDR3 region has the DNA TGTGCCAGCAGTTACTCGGGGCCAAACATTCAGTACTTC.

The chain is built from TRBV7-9 and TRBJ2-2; 15 bases line up with TRBD2. The CDR3 extends over 17 amino acids. CDR1 and CDR2 from the germline V gene are SEHNR and FQNEAQ (reference sequence). V was clipped by 5 bases and J by 3 bases; unmatched bases: 4. The chain's CDR3 is CASSRTSGREDTGELFF. The CDR3 DNA follows: TGTGCCAGCAGCCGGACTAGCGGGAGGGAGGACACCGGGGAGCTGTTTTTT.

The chain couples TRBV11-2 to TRBJ2-5; tentatively, D is TRBD1 (7 bases). The germline V and J ends were trimmed by 5 bases and 4 bases, with 14 bases remaining between them. CDR3 length: 14 residues. Looked up from germline, CDR1 is SGHAT and CDR2 is FQNNGV. CDR3 amino acids: CASSPNRGLETQYF. The DNA of the CDR3 is TGTGCCAGCAGCCCAAACAGGGGACTAGAGACCCAGTACTTC. The variable domain in full, completed from reference TRBV11-2 and TRBJ2-5, reads EAGVAQSPRYKIIEKRQSVAFWCNPISGHATLYWYQQILGQGPKLLIQFQNNGVVDDSQLPKDRFSAERLKGVDSTLKIQPAKLEDSAVYLCASSPNRGLETQYFGPGTRLLVL.

The chain employs TRBV15 and TRBJ2-5; D is possibly TRBD2 (6 bases). The germline V gene encodes CDR1 LNHNV and CDR2 YYDKDF (reference sequence). Between the trimmed V and J ends, which lost 5 bases and 4 bases, there was a span of 17 bases. The length of the CDR3 is 15 residues. Here the CDR3 reads CATSPGTGGRETQYF. The CDR3 coding sequence is TGTGCCACCAGCCCCGGGACCGGGGGACGAGAGACCCAGTACTTC.

The rearrangement uses TRBV5-1 and TRBJ2-3; 13 nucleotides agree with TRBD2. The CDR3 consists of 17 residues. Germline trimming cut 3 bases from V and 5 bases from J; bases unmatched to any gene: 9. Germline CDR1 reads SGHRS; CDR2 reads YFSETQ. CDR3 bases: TGCGCCAGCAGCTCGGGACTAGCGGGACCCCAGGGAGATACGCAGTATTTT. Protein: CASSSGLAGPQGDTQYF.

This chain links TRBV2 with TRBJ2-7; TRBD2 aligns across 7 bases. The V and J ends lost 9 bases and 4 bases, in that order; junction bases with no gene match: 6. Germline V lookup: CDR1 SNHLY, CDR2 FYNNEI. This CDR3 spans 12 amino acids. DNA of the CDR3: TGTGCCAGTTTGCGGGAGTCGTACGAGCAGTACTTC. It specifies CASLRESYEQYF.

The V and J genes are TRBV5-4 and TRBJ2-3; 10 bases match TRBD2. The CDR3 consists of 17 residues. Germline V gene data show CDR1 as SGHNT and CDR2 as YYREEE (reference sequence). Trimming cost V 0 bases and J 4 bases; bases outside gene matches: 8. The CDR3 protein is CASSLEPSGSFADTQYF. CDR3 sequence (DNA): TGTGCCAGCAGCTTGGAGCCTAGCGGGAGCTTTGCAGATACGCAGTATTTT.

This clone was found once. The chain couples TRBV2 to TRBJ1-4, with D possibly TRBD1 on 5 matching bases. The V end lost 3 bases, the J end lost 15 bases, and 14 bases lay between the germline ends. The CDR3 is 12 residues long. Germline CDR1 SNHLY, CDR2 FYNNEI. The CDR3 loop is CASSDYSGIMFF. The DNA of the CDR3 is TGTGCCAGCAGTGATTATTCAGGGATAATGTTTTTT. Complete variable domain (other parts from reference TRBV2 and TRBJ1-4): EPEVTQTPSHQVTQMGQEVILRCVPISNHLYFYWYRQILGQKVEFLVSFYNNEISEKSEIFDDQFSVERPDGSNFTLKIRSTKLEDSAMYFCASSDYSGIMFFGSGTQLSVL.

The chain links TRBV9 to TRBJ2-1; D is possibly TRBD1 (5 bases). CDR3 length equals 12 residues. V gave up 6 bases and J gave up 5 bases, with 9 bases separating them. CDR1 and CDR2 from the germline V gene are SGDLS and YYNGEE. The CDR3 sequence: CASNQGNNEQFF. DNA of the CDR3: TGTGCCAGCAACCAGGGCAACAATGAGCAGTTCTTC.

The chain couples TRBV5-1 to TRBJ2-3; maybe TRBD1 (6 bases). Germline CDR1 is SGHRS and CDR2 is YFSETQ. The CDR3 covers 12 residues. Deletions cut 5 bases from V and 3 bases from J, with 7 bases between. CDR3 loop: CASRGQTDTQYF. CDR3 nucleotide sequence: TGCGCCAGCAGAGGACAGACAGATACGCAGTATTTT.

The chain links TRBV9 to TRBJ2-1, with TRBD2 matching 9 bases. V lost 0 bases and J lost 8; bases outside the gene matches: 9. Germline V lookup: CDR1 SGDLS, CDR2 YYNGEE. CDR3 length: 16 residues. CDR3 sequence (DNA): TGTGCCAGCAGCGTAGGTGGTTTAGCGGGAGTTTATGAGCAGTTCTTC. Translating gives CASSVGGLAGVYEQFF.

V and J are TRBV5-1 and TRBJ1-1, with 12 bases matching TRBD1. Germline V lookup: CDR1 SGHRS, CDR2 YFSETQ. The V gene end was trimmed by 4 bases and the J gene end by 4 bases; junction bases not matched to a gene: 14. The CDR3 is 18 residues long. The CDR3, as DNA: TGCGCCAGCAGCCAGCTGGGACAGGGGGCGGGTTTGGGCACTGAAGCTTTCTTT. Translating gives CASSQLGQGAGLGTEAFF.

J is TRBJ2-5 and V is TRBV6-2 or TRBV6-3, with 13 bases lining up with TRBD2. J gave up 5 bases and V 5 bases, and 8 bases lay outside the gene matches. Germline-derived CDR1 and CDR2 are MNHEY and SVGEGT. The CDR3 covers 16 residues. CDR3 nucleotide sequence: TGTGCCAGCAGTCCCCTCCCGGGACTAGCGGGGGAGACCCAGTACTTC. Its protein is CASSPLPGLAGETQYF.

J is TRBJ1-5 and V is TRBV4-1; TRBD1 matches at 7 bases. The germline V gene encodes CDR1 MGHRA and CDR2 YSYEKL. CDR3 length equals 15 residues. J gave up 3 bases and V 1 base, and 3 bases lay outside the gene matches. CDR3 amino acids: CASSQGTGYNQPQHF. CDR3 nucleotide sequence: TGCGCCAGCAGCCAAGGGACAGGCTACAATCAGCCCCAGCATTTT.

This rearrangement joins TRBV18 to TRBJ2-2; 8 nucleotides line up with TRBD1. The length of the CDR3 is 16 residues. Losses at the gene ends were 4 bases for V and 4 bases for J; bases not matched to a gene: 8. The germline V gene encodes CDR1 KGHSH and CDR2 LQKENI. CDR3 region: CASSLSSDRGTGELFF. CDR3 coding DNA: TGTGCCAGCTCACTCTCTTCAGACAGGGGCACCGGGGAGCTGTTTTTT.

The rearrangement links TRBV9 to TRBJ2-2; 8 bases match TRBD2. CDR1 SGDLS and CDR2 YYNGEE come from the germline V gene. V lost 1 base and J lost 0; bases outside the gene matches: 2. CDR3 length equals 16 residues. The CDR3 is CASSVLAGANTGELFF. The CDR3 DNA is TGTGCCAGCAGCGTACTAGCGGGCGCGAACACCGGGGAGCTGTTTTTT.

The V gene is TRBV10-3, the J gene TRBJ2-6; D might be TRBD1 (7 bases). V was trimmed by 2 bases and J by 1 base, leaving 21 bases between them. The length of the CDR3 is 20 residues. Germline lookup yields CDR1 ENHRY and CDR2 SYGVKD. CDR3 DNA: TGTGCCATCAGTGAGAACCAGGGGGGCCCGTCCGGATCTGGGGCCAACGTCCTGACTTTC. Its protein is CAISENQGGPSGSGANVLTF.

The chain recombines TRBV19 with TRBJ1-5; 8 nucleotides align to TRBD1. The V gene end was trimmed by 8 bases and the J gene end by 0 bases; junction bases not matched to a gene: 6. The CDR3 extends over 15 amino acids. CDR1 and CDR2 (germline): LNHDA, SQIVND (reference sequence). CDR3 protein: CASAWDRNSNQPQHF. The DNA of the CDR3 is TGTGCCAGTGCCTGGGACAGGAATAGCAATCAGCCCCAGCATTTT.

The chain couples TRBV10-3 to TRBJ2-7; TRBD1 matches 9 bases. J was trimmed by 3 bases and V by 4 bases; bases with no gene match: 4. There are 14 residues in the CDR3. CDR1 is ENHRY and CDR2 is SYGVKD in the germline V gene. The CDR3 loop is CAISGGQGYYEQYF. The CDR3 DNA reads as TGTGCCATCAGTGGGGGACAGGGTTACTACGAGCAGTACTTC.

The rearrangement links TRBV5-8 to TRBJ1-2; tentatively, D is TRBD1 (6 bases). The V end lost 0 bases, the J end lost 7 bases, and 16 bases lay between the germline ends. The CDR3 is 15 amino acids. CDR1 is SGHTS and CDR2 is YDEGEE in the germline V gene. The CDR3 here is CASSLALQGFFGYTF. CDR3 DNA sequence: TGTGCCAGCAGCTTGGCACTACAGGGTTTTTTTGGCTACACCTTC.

This chain connects TRBV27 to TRBJ2-7, with a weak D call TRBD2 (6 bases). This CDR3 comprises 14 residues. The V gene lost 8 bases and the J gene lost 1 base, with 15 bases spanning the gap. Per germline, CDR1 MNHEY and CDR2 SMNVEV (reference sequence). This CDR3 reads CASHPGLGSYEQYF. The CDR3 bases are TGTGCCAGCCATCCGGGACTCGGTTCCTACGAGCAGTACTTC.

This chain links TRBV3-1 (or the pseudogene TRBV3-2) with TRBJ2-2; D is possibly TRBD1 (6 bases). Trimming shortened V by 6 bases and J by 2 bases, and 19 bases separated the two germline ends. This CDR3 is 17 amino acids long. Germline CDR1 and CDR2: LGHDT and YNNKEL (reference sequence). In DNA form, the CDR3 reads TGTGCCAGCAGTATACAGGGTTGGGGTTCAAACACCGGGGAGCTGTTTTTT. Its translation: CASSIQGWGSNTGELFF.

The chain uses TRBV19 and TRBJ2-7; 13 nucleotides agree with TRBD2. The CDR3 is 15 amino acids. Per the germline V gene, CDR1 is LNHDA and CDR2 is SQIVND (reference sequence). With 6 bases clipped from V and 4 bases from J, the junction kept 6 bases outside the gene matches. The CDR3 bases are TGTGCCAGTAGCACCGGGACTAGCGGGACTTACGAGCAGTACTTC. Translation: CASSTGTSGTYEQYF.

The chain recombines TRBV7-3 with TRBJ1-1; D gene uncertain. CDR3 length: 16 amino acids. Trimming stripped 1 base from V and 0 bases from J, with 12 bases between. CDR1 and CDR2 from the germline V gene are SGHTA and FQGTGA. For the CDR3, the DNA is TGTGCCAGCAGCTTAAATTCTGCAGCGATGAACACTGAAGCTTTCTTT. This gives the protein CASSLNSAAMNTEAFF.

The chain links TRBV4-1 to TRBJ2-3, with a tentative D call TRBD2 (6 bases). V was cut by 0 bases and J by 7 bases, with 14 bases left in between. The length of the CDR3 is 15 residues. The germline CDR1 and CDR2 sequences are MGHRA and YSYEKL. In nucleotides, the CDR3 is TGCGCCAGCAGCCAAGAGCGCGGGACGGATAATACGCAGTATTTT. Translated: CASSQERGTDNTQYF.